Reported below is one T cell receptor (beta chain). The sample is drawn from a study of blood T cell repertoires in COVID-19. The table came from immunoSEQ multiplex PCR; TCRdb's copy has only in-frame clones and leaves some out. The sample lists 240,000 or so clones; about 90% were seen once. Sample: peripheral blood. This sequence originates from a man in his fifties or sixties with acute or convalescent COVID-19.

CDR3 sequence (DNA): TGCGCCAGCAGCACCCGAACCACCGGGACTAGCACCGGTGAGCAGTTCTTC. This encodes CASSTRTTGTSTGEQFF. V is TRBV4-1 and J is TRBJ2-1; TRBD2 matches at 9 bases. The germline gives CDR1 MGHRA, CDR2 YSYEKL. V was pared by 5 bases and J by 9 bases, with 17 bases of the junction left unmatched. This CDR3 spans 17 amino acids.